This T cell receptor (beta chain) was identified during a study of shared clonotypes between healthy human individuals. Overall study results and limits: With a handful of donors compared, roughly 5% of naive CD4 clonotypes were shared.

Using immunoSEQ multiplex PCR, the repertoire was profiled, and TCRdb retains in-frame clones only, with some absent. The table lists more than 2,000,000 clones, 90% to 95% of them singletons. Germline values: CDR1 LNHDA, CDR2 SQIVND (reference sequence). The CDR3 runs 13 residues. The V and J ends lost 10 bases and 3 bases respectively, with 13 bases between them. A note on this clone: The antigen is not known.

The clonotype comes from a young man in good health. The chain joins TRBV19 to TRBJ2-1, with D unresolved. Sequences were obtained from naive CD4+ T cells sorted from blood. Subset reported: CD45RA+ positively selected. The CDR3 sequence: CATRPDFYNEQFF. The CDR3 DNA follows: TGTGCCACTCGGCCCGACTTCTACAATGAGCAGTTCTTC.